The 18 T cell receptor beta chains listed next were all sequenced from one sample in a study of STAT5B mutations in CD4+ large granular lymphocyte leukemia. Profiled with immunoSEQ multiplex PCR; TCRdb holds only in-frame clones, not every one. Among 30,000 to 40,000 clones listed, about 91% were seen once. Sequencing was performed on CD4+ T cells from blood buffy coats. Source of these receptors: a human donor in good health.

The rearrangement links TRBV15 to TRBJ2-1; the match to TRBD2 covers 8 bases. There are 17 residues in the CDR3. Germline trimming cut 0 bases from V and 4 bases from J; bases unmatched to any gene: 8. The V gene's germline CDR1 is LNHNV and CDR2 YYDKDF (reference sequence). This CDR3 reads CATSRDRGSGAYNEQFF. CDR3 nucleotides: TGTGCCACCAGCAGAGATCGGGGTAGCGGGGCATACAATGAGCAGTTCTTC.

The rearrangement links TRBV5-5 to TRBJ2-7; 8 positions agree with TRBD1. The CDR3 is 14 residues long. The V gene end was trimmed by 6 bases and the J gene end by 2 bases; junction bases not matched to a gene: 7. From germline, CDR1 is SGHKS and CDR2 YYEKEE (reference sequence). The CDR3 region is CASIPGTGTYEQYF. Written as DNA, the CDR3 is TGTGCCAGCATTCCCGGGACAGGTACCTACGAGCAGTACTTC. Variable domain in full (rest from reference TRBV5-5 and TRBJ2-7): DAGVTQSPTHLIKTRGQQVTLRCSPISGHKSVSWYQQVLGQGPQFIFQYYEKEERGRGNFPDRFSARQFPNYSSELNVNALLLGDSALYLCASIPGTGTYEQYFGPGTRLTVT.

The chain joins TRBV6-6 to TRBJ1-4, with 9 bases fitting TRBD1. The ends lost 6 bases at V and 8 bases at J; junction bases unmatched: 4. CDR3 size: 13 residues. From germline, CDR1 is MNHNY and CDR2 SVGAGI (reference sequence). The CDR3 protein is CASSRGQGEKLFF. CDR3 nucleotide sequence: TGTGCCAGCAGCCGTGGACAGGGGGAAAAACTGTTTTTT.

The chain links TRBV9 to TRBJ1-1, with 7 bases that match TRBD1. V lost 0 bases, J lost 1 base, and 0 bases stayed unmatched. The CDR3 is 14 residues long. Germline CDR1 SGDLS, CDR2 YYNGEE. The CDR3 sequence is CASSVDRGNTEAFF. CDR3 nucleotide sequence: TGTGCCAGCAGCGTAGACAGGGGGAACACTGAAGCTTTCTTT.

The chain employs TRBV5-4 and TRBJ2-6; D unresolved. The ends were cut back, 0 bases at V and 2 bases at J, with 3 bases in the middle. Germline-derived CDR1 and CDR2 are SGHNT and YYREEE (reference sequence). This CDR3 is 14 amino acids long. Here the CDR3 reads CASSLDPGANVLTF. As DNA, the CDR3 is TGTGCCAGCAGCTTGGATCCTGGGGCCAACGTCCTGACTTTC.

V usage is TRBV19 and J usage is TRBJ1-1; the D gene is possibly TRBD1 (6 bases). The CDR3 is 15 amino acids. Germline V CDR1 and CDR2: LNHDA, SQIVND (reference sequence). Trimming removed 5 bases from V and 1 base from J, with 14 bases in between. CDR3 protein: CASSVLPDRNTEAFF. The DNA for the CDR3 is TGTGCCAGTAGTGTCTTACCGGACAGGAACACTGAAGCTTTCTTT. The full variable domain, in which reference TRBV19 and TRBJ1-1 provide the parts outside the CDR3, is DGGITQSPKYLFRKEGQNVTLSCEQNLNHDAMYWYRQDPGQGLRLIYYSQIVNDFQKGDIAEGYSVSREKKESFPLTVTSAQKNPTAFYLCASSVLPDRNTEAFFGQGTRLTVV.

This clone came up once. V usage is TRBV14 and J usage is TRBJ2-7; no reliable D call. There are 11 residues in the CDR3. Trimming stripped 3 bases from V and 3 bases from J, with 3 bases between. From germline, CDR1 is SGHDN and CDR2 FVKESK. CDR3 sequence (DNA): TGTGCCAGCAGCCATAGCTACGAGCAGTACTTC. Encoded protein: CASSHSYEQYF.

The genes are TRBV25-1 and TRBJ1-1, with D possibly TRBD1 on 5 matching bases. The CDR3 totals 13 residues. The germline V and J ends were trimmed by 8 bases and 2 bases, with 12 bases remaining between them. In germline, CDR1 is MGHDK, CDR2 SYGVNS. The CDR3 here is CASSWDLNTEAFF. The CDR3 region has the DNA TGTGCCAGCTCCTGGGACCTAAACACTGAAGCTTTCTTT.

This chain joins TRBV5-6 and TRBJ2-5; a weak D match, TRBD2 (6 bases). The assigned J gene may be wrong: the sequence end matches TRBJ2-7 better. CDR3 length: 15 amino acids. Germline V gene data show CDR1 as SGHDT and CDR2 as YYEEEE. CDR3 nucleotide sequence: TGTGCCAGCAGCTCCCCTAGCGCCTACTCCTACGAGCAGTACTTC. Amino acid sequence: CASSSPSAYSYEQYF.

The gene calls are TRBV11-3 and TRBJ2-6; unclear D gene. There are 15 residues in the CDR3. The germline V and J ends were trimmed by 3 bases and 1 base, with 7 bases remaining between them. Looked up from germline, CDR1 is SGHNT and CDR2 is YENEEA. CDR3: CASSFTGSGANVLTF. CDR3 nucleotide sequence: TGTGCCAGCAGCTTCACGGGTTCTGGGGCCAACGTCCTGACTTTC.

This chain connects TRBV11-3 to TRBJ2-7; 7 bases are a match to TRBD2. Unmatched junction bases numbered 9, after V lost 7 bases and J lost 3 bases. The CDR3 is 14 amino acids. Germline V gene sequence: CDR1 SGHNT, CDR2 YENEEA. In DNA, the CDR3 is TGTGCCAGCAAGGCTAGCGGCGTAGTCTACGAGCAGTACTTC. It specifies CASKASGVVYEQYF.

This chain links TRBV6-5 with TRBJ2-7; 7 bases are shared with TRBD2. Germline CDR1 MNHEY, CDR2 SVGAGI. CDR3 length: 15 residues. J lost 3 bases, V lost 2 bases, and 7 bases had no gene match. DNA of the CDR3: TGTGCCAGCAGTTACCCCCGGGGAGGGAGCTACGAGCAGTACTTC. It codes for CASSYPRGGSYEQYF.

The rearrangement joins TRBV29-1 to TRBJ2-7, with D hard to call. V lost 7 bases, J lost 2 bases, and 12 bases lay in between. Germline CDR1 and CDR2: SQVTM and ANQGSEA. This CDR3 is 12 amino acids long. CDR3 amino acids: CSAVIPPYEQYF. The CDR3 bases are TGCAGCGCGGTGATACCCCCCTACGAGCAGTACTTC.

The chain has TRBV9 and TRBJ1-2; D not certain. CDR1 is SGDLS, CDR2 YYNGEE, per germline. With 0 bases removed from V and 5 bases from J, the gap between germline ends came to 17 bases. CDR3 length: 16 residues. CDR3 residues: CASSVGRARGVYGYTF. The CDR3, as DNA: TGTGCCAGCAGCGTAGGGAGGGCCAGAGGTGTATATGGCTACACCTTC.

This clone was counted a few times. This rearrangement joins TRBV7-9 to TRBJ2-7; possibly TRBD1 or TRBD2 for D (6 bases each). Germline CDR1 and CDR2: SEHNR and FQNEAQ (reference sequence). The V end lost 3 bases, the J end lost 6 bases, and 24 bases lay between the germline ends. The CDR3 has 17 residues. CDR3 in DNA: TGTGCCAGCAGCTTTAGGGGGTCGCGACTAGGCCCTCTCGAGCAGTACTTC. Amino acid sequence: CASSFRGSRLGPLEQYF.

This chain uses TRBV4-2 with TRBJ1-1; maybe TRBD1 (5 bases). V lost 0 bases and J lost 6, with 11 bases in between. The CDR3 totals 14 residues. Germline CDR1 reads LGHNA; CDR2 reads YNFKEQ. CDR3 sequence reads: CASSQDRGIAEAFF. The DNA of the CDR3 is TGTGCCAGCAGCCAAGATAGGGGTATCGCTGAAGCTTTCTTT.

The chain links TRBV7-6 to TRBJ2-5; 9 nucleotides line up with TRBD2. CDR1 and CDR2 (germline): SGHVS, FNYEAQ. This CDR3 is 16 amino acids long. V shed 1 base, J shed 4 bases, and the junction held 7 bases outside the gene matches. CDR3 sequence reads: CASSLGYSGSGETQYF. In DNA form, the CDR3 reads TGTGCCAGCAGCTTAGGGTATAGCGGGAGCGGAGAGACCCAGTACTTC.

The CDR3 DNA is TGTGCCAGCAGCGAAGAAGGACAGGGGGCTATCCGGGGCTACACCTTC. This gives the protein CASSEEGQGAIRGYTF. The chain uses TRBV9 and TRBJ1-2, with 11 positions matching TRBD1. The ends lost 3 bases at V and 8 bases at J; junction bases unmatched: 12. This CDR3 spans 16 amino acids. Germline CDR1 reads SGDLS; CDR2 reads YYNGEE.